The 14 T cell receptor beta chains below were found in one sample sequenced in a study of T cell responses to AZD1222 COVID-19 vaccine. Data came from immunoSEQ multiplex PCR; TCRdb stores just in-frame clones and leaves some out. The sample contains 120,000 or so clones, 92% of which appear only once. The specimen was peripheral blood, collected on day 0 of AZD1222 vaccination. The origin of the receptors is an adult in good health.

The rearrangement links TRBV6-6 to TRBJ1-2; a weak D match, TRBD1 (5 bases). The CDR3 is 16 residues long. Germline V CDR1 and CDR2: MNHNY, SVGAGI (reference sequence). Trimming pared 6 bases from V and 4 bases from J, leaving 21 bases between. Written as DNA, the CDR3 is TGTGCCAGCAGCCGGCCCCCCGGGACCCCAGGCTATGGCTACACCTTC. Translated: CASSRPPGTPGYGYTF.

The chain has TRBV19 and TRBJ1-1; 8 bases map to TRBD1. The ends lost 10 bases at V and 1 base at J; junction bases unmatched: 8. Germline CDR1 and CDR2: LNHDA and SQIVND (reference sequence). CDR3 length equals 14 residues. CDR3 protein: CATRDRPGNTEAFF. The CDR3 DNA sequence: TGTGCCACTAGGGACAGGCCAGGGAACACTGAAGCTTTCTTT.

The chain employs TRBV29-1 and TRBJ2-3; possible D gene TRBD2, 5 bases. The germline V and J ends were trimmed by 5 bases and 1 base, with 16 bases remaining between them. Germline V CDR1 and CDR2: SQVTM, ANQGSEA. The CDR3 length is 15 residues. The CDR3 here is CSVRIWRAGTDTQYF. DNA for the CDR3: TGCAGCGTTAGAATCTGGCGGGCCGGCACAGATACGCAGTATTTT.

This chain links TRBV2 with TRBJ2-7, with TRBD1 matching 7 bases. Unmatched junction bases numbered 5, after V lost 7 bases and J lost 5 bases. The CDR3 has 12 residues. CDR1 and CDR2 from the germline V gene are SNHLY and FYNNEI. The CDR3 sequence is CASKQGHHEQYF. CDR3 bases: TGTGCCAGCAAACAGGGGCACCACGAGCAGTACTTC.

The V gene is TRBV27, the J gene TRBJ1-5; D unresolved. Trimming removed 3 bases at V and 2 bases at J, with 5 bases between. Germline lookup yields CDR1 MNHEY and CDR2 SMNVEV (reference sequence). CDR3 size: 13 residues. CDR3 DNA: TGTGCCAGCAGTTTTATAGGCAATCAGCCCCAGCATTTT. Residues: CASSFIGNQPQHF.

The gene calls are TRBV7-9 and TRBJ1-2; D remains unclear. The germline CDR1 and CDR2 sequences are SEHNR and FQNEAQ (reference sequence). Trimming left V 3 bases short and J 5 bases short, with 7 bases between. The CDR3 covers 12 residues. In DNA, the CDR3 is TGTGCCAGCAGCTTTGGGTCTTATGGCTACACCTTC. Residues: CASSFGSYGYTF. Full variable domain (remainder filled in from reference TRBV7-9 and TRBJ1-2): DTGVSQNPRHKITKRGQNVTFRCDPISEHNRLYWYRQTLGQGPEFLTYFQNEAQLEKSRLLSDRFSAERPKGSFSTLEIQRTEQGDSAMYLCASSFGSYGYTFGSGTRLTVV.

The genes are TRBV9 and TRBJ2-1, with 9 bases fitting TRBD2. With V trimmed by 3 bases and J by 6 bases, 10 bases remained unmatched. The V gene's germline CDR1 is SGDLS and CDR2 YYNGEE. This CDR3 is built from 16 residues. The CDR3 bases are TGTGCCAGCAGCGAACTCGTGGCGGGAGGGGCCAATGAGCAGTTCTTC. Amino acid sequence: CASSELVAGGANEQFF.

V usage is TRBV4-2 and J usage is TRBJ1-1; tentative D call: TRBD1 (6 bases). Trimming removed 3 bases at V and 1 base at J, with 12 bases between. This CDR3 comprises 15 residues. Germline CDR1 is LGHNA and CDR2 is YNFKEQ. The CDR3 sequence is CASSQREQGNTEAFF. CDR3 DNA sequence: TGTGCCAGCAGCCAGAGGGAACAGGGGAACACTGAAGCTTTCTTT.

The chain recombines TRBV7-9 with TRBJ2-3, with TRBD1 identical over 8 bases. This CDR3 is 14 amino acids long. Germline V gene lookup returns CDR1 SEHNR and CDR2 FQNEAQ (reference sequence). Trimming cost V 4 bases and J 1 base; bases outside gene matches: 1. The CDR3, as DNA: TGTGCCAGCAGCTCGGGACAGGGCACAGATACGCAGTATTTT. Amino acid sequence: CASSSGQGTDTQYF.

The chain has TRBV6-6 and TRBJ1-2, with D perhaps TRBD1 (5 bases). The germline gives CDR1 MNHNY, CDR2 SVGAGI (reference sequence). The length of the CDR3 is 13 residues. V gave up 2 bases and J gave up 6 bases, with 10 bases separating them. CDR3: CASSYPARDGYTF. Here the CDR3 DNA reads TGTGCCAGCAGTTACCCCGCCAGGGATGGCTACACCTTC.

The J gene is TRBJ2-7, the V gene TRBV5-6; no definite D call. The CDR3 contains 14 residues. Germline CDR1 reads SGHDT; CDR2 reads YYEEEE. Trimming cost V 0 bases and J 2 bases, with 9 bases left between them. CDR3 nucleotide sequence: TGTGCCAGCAGCTTGGTGGGATCTACCTACGAGCAGTACTTC. This encodes CASSLVGSTYEQYF.

The chain is built from TRBV5-1 and TRBJ1-4, with a weak D call TRBD1 (5 bases). Trimming stripped 5 bases from V and 0 bases from J, with 14 bases between. The CDR3 is 16 amino acids. Looked up from germline, CDR1 is SGHRS and CDR2 is YFSETQ. In nucleotides, the CDR3 is TGCGCCAGCAGGGTGGGGCAGACACCAACTAATGAAAAACTGTTTTTT. Translated: CASRVGQTPTNEKLFF.

CDR3 amino acids: CASSEYSVGAFF. The CDR3 DNA follows: TGTGCCAGCAGTGAATACAGTGTTGGTGCTTTCTTT. J is TRBJ1-1 and V is TRBV2; D remains unclear. The CDR3 is 12 amino acids. Germline V lookup: CDR1 SNHLY, CDR2 FYNNEI. V dropped 2 bases and J dropped 11 bases, with 12 bases sitting between them. Combining the CDR3 with reference TRBV2 and TRBJ1-1 gives the whole variable domain EPEVTQTPSHQVTQMGQEVILRCVPISNHLYFYWYRQILGQKVEFLVSFYNNEISEKSEIFDDQFSVERPDGSNFTLKIRSTKLEDSAMYFCASSEYSVGAFFGQGTRLTVV.

The V call is TRBV6-5, the J call TRBJ2-1; 7 bases align to TRBD1. V shed 6 bases and J 4 bases; nucleotides not matched to a gene: 9. The CDR3 loop spans 15 amino acids. Per the germline V gene, CDR1 is MNHEY and CDR2 is SVGAGI. The CDR3 bases are TGTGCCAGCAGACTTGACAGGGACAGATACAATGAGCAGTTCTTC. This codes for CASRLDRDRYNEQFF.